This T cell receptor (beta chain) was found in a study of siplizumab effects on memory and regulatory T cells. Whole-study findings and limits: Researchers could map only a minor fraction of alloreactive clones to unstimulated subsets.

About this clone itself: Its antigen remains unidentified.

The CDR3 consists of 13 residues. Trimming removed 5 bases at V and 5 bases at J, with 13 bases between. Germline V gene lookup returns CDR1 MNHEY and CDR2 SVGAGI. TCRdb's table, derived via immunoSEQ multiplex PCR, lists solely in-frame clones and lacks some. The table lists about 120,000 clones, roughly 94% of them singletons. The sequence derives from a human donor in good health. The sequenced material came from non-Treg CD4+ T cells sorted from blood. The chain couples TRBV6-5 to TRBJ2-7; D is undetermined. Here the CDR3 reads CASSRGSWHEQYF. The CDR3, as DNA: TGTGCCAGCAGTCGTGGTAGTTGGCACGAGCAGTACTTC.